This record concerns one T cell receptor (beta chain) sequence. Its specificity is unknown. This record belongs to a study of beta chain features in type 1 diabetes. The study reverse transcribed the entire isolated RNA, so it sequenced expressed TCRB transcripts. Clones were read by immunoSEQ multiplex PCR, and TCRdb kept only the in-frame ones, dropping some. Among around 58,000 clones listed, about three fifths were seen once. The authors sorted CD4+ naive, central memory, regulatory and stem cell-like memory cells via CD45RO/CCR7/CD25/CD127/CD95/CD27. Post-sort purity exceeded 95% for all sorted populations. Study findings and constraints: Short templates might get an advantage during PCR, and this would be equal in patients and controls. In the patient group, naive, central memory and Treg TCRB repertoires seemed more alike than in the healthy donor group.

This CDR3 is built from 13 residues. V was clipped by 3 bases and J by 3 bases, with 8 bases between them. Germline assignment: CDR1 SGHRS and CDR2 YFSETQ. This TCR was recovered from a young woman in good health. Sequences were obtained from Tregs from blood. The chain joins TRBV5-1 to TRBJ2-3, with a weak D call TRBD1 (5 bases). The CDR3 reads CASSWGGTDTQYF. In DNA form, the CDR3 reads TGCGCCAGCAGCTGGGGCGGTACAGATACGCAGTATTTT.